This T cell receptor beta chain came from a study of cytomegalovirus exposure and HLA in healthy donors. Germline V lookup: CDR1 MRHNA, CDR2 SNTAGT. The CDR3 runs to 14 residues. Trimming took off 2 bases at V and 8 bases at J, with 15 bases between the two ends. PCR employed 60 Vbeta and 13 Jbeta primers. Data came from immunoSEQ multiplex PCR; TCRdb stores just in-frame clones and leaves some out. The sample lists 120,000 to 150,000 clones, roughly 85% occurring once. This clone has more than one count but fewer than ten. Sequencing was carried out using PBMCs. The origin of this receptor is a male donor in good health and CMV-seronegative. The rearrangement joins TRBV6-4 to TRBJ1-2; perhaps TRBD1 as D (6 bases). CDR3 bases: TGTGCCAGCAGTGACAGCTGGGGGGGCGCGGGCTACACCTTC. Translation gives CASSDSWGGAGYTF.